This T cell receptor (beta chain) was documented in a study of T cells expressing NK-cell markers (dated by TCRdb to 2018 to 2021). About the full investigation: In sorted CD3+CD56+NKG2C+, CD3+CD56+NKG2C- and CD3+CD56-NKG2C+ T-cell subsets from several donors, TCR beta-chain repertoires were profiled. The study sequenced eight donors, all healthy volunteers chosen at random: three men and five women. The libraries were sequenced on Illumina HiSeq 2000/2500, MiSeq or NextSeq, producing 2 x 150 bp reads. Seven of the eight sequenced donors were HCMV-seropositive and one was HCMV-seronegative.

Beyond this particular receptor, the publication reports: In six donors, the dominant CD3+CD56+NKG2C+ clonotypes were among the top 10 CD8+ clonotypes and accounted for 1.0-7.0% of CD8+ T cells. It remained unclear whether the expanded NKG2C-expressing T cell clones were specific for HCMV antigens. Those dominant clonotypes were again the most abundant among CD3+CD56-NKG2C+ cells in a handful of donors, at roughly 28.3-65%.

The sequencer was an Illumina HiSeq 2000. TCR beta cDNA libraries were made by 5'RACE template switching that added a universal primer site and unique molecular identifiers. Priming for cDNA synthesis came from the TCR beta constant segment, and two successive PCR amplification steps followed. In the paper's pipeline: MIGEC was used to demultiplex reads and group the reads by UMI, and MiTCR was used to assemble and quantify clonotypes. To remove erroneous sequences, TCR cDNA sequences were retained only when supported by two or more reads. The tcR package was used for downstream repertoire analysis, and clonotypes were matched between fractions using CDR3 nucleotide sequence together with V segment. Antigen specificity was annotated against VDJdb with VDJmatch, allowing one amino acid substitution in CDR3. Following reprocessing of the reads by TCRdb, the data hold one row per CDR3 protein sequence and no DNA is available. These V and J calls are TCRdb output, not the study's own analysis. The sample's records list over 150,000 distinct CDR3 sequences. The ten most abundant clones make up more than 35% of the sample.

Notes on this clonotype: Its antigen remains undetermined.

To determine HCMV serostatus, a commercial ELISA kit was used to detect HCMV-specific IgG in serum. Ficoll density gradient centrifugation was used to isolate peripheral blood mononuclear cells from blood. CDR1 and CDR2 (SGHKS, YYEKEE) derive from the germline V gene (reference sequence). The CDR3 runs 15 amino acids, cysteine and phenylalanine included. No DNA is listed. The V and J segments used are TRBV5-5 and TRBJ2-5; without DNA, the TCRdb call of TRBD2 cannot be checked. The sequenced sample consisted of blood T cells: a sorted CD56 or NKG2C T cell subset, CD4+ or CD8+ T cells, or bulk PBMC T cells (not recorded which). The clonotype was recovered from a woman aged 45-60 years in good health. Donor details come from another sample of the same person, matched by shared clones. The CDR3 region: CASSSGLAGGETQYF.